The rows below give T cell receptor beta chains drawn from one sample of a study of blood T cell repertoires in COVID-19. TCRdb's table, derived via immunoSEQ multiplex PCR, lists solely in-frame clones and lacks some. The sample has 250,000 to 350,000 clones, roughly 86% seen once. The specimen sequenced was PBMCs or T cells enriched from blood (not recorded which). Receptors originate from a woman aged 18-29 years who had recovered from COVID-19. The CDR3 runs from the conserved cysteine through the conserved F or W. Fields, in order: D gene, clone size, J gene, V gene, CDR3 protein, CDR3 DNA. A D gene is named only where the DNA matches it firmly. Clone size, where shown, is once, few, many, or a class for clones that have expanded.

NA | NA | TRBJ2-2 | TRBV5-1 | CASSLEADSLQNTGELFF | TGCGCCAGCAGCTTGGAAGCGGACAGCCTACAGAACACCGGGGAGCTGTTTTTT
NA | NA | TRBJ2-2 | TRBV7-8 | CASSPHPGWQGNTGELFF | TGTGCCAGCAGCCCCCATCCCGGGTGGCAGGGGAACACCGGGGAGCTGTTTTTT
TRBD2 | NA | TRBJ2-7 | TRBV19 | CASRALAGDVEQYF | TGTGCCAGTCGAGCGCTAGCGGGAGATGTCGAGCAGTACTTC
NA | NA | TRBJ2-7 | TRBV15 | CATSDTGTGLTEQYF | TGTGCCACCAGCGACACCGGGACTGGCCTCACCGAGCAGTACTTC
NA | NA | TRBJ2-1 | TRBV5-1 | CASRLRGTSYNEQFF | TGCGCCAGCAGACTCCGGGGTACGTCCTACAATGAGCAGTTCTTC
NA | NA | TRBJ1-1 | TRBV3-1/TRBV3-2 | CASSQASGGLNTEAFF | TGTGCCAGCAGCCAAGCGTCCGGGGGGCTGAACACTGAAGCTTTCTTT
TRBD1 | NA | TRBJ2-5 | TRBV4-3 | CASSQAFAGGETQYF | TGCGCCAGCAGCCAAGCTTTTGCAGGGGGAGAGACCCAGTACTTC
NA | once | TRBJ1-5 | TRBV2 | CASSPDRPNQPQHF | TGTGCCAGCAGTCCCGACAGGCCCAATCAGCCCCAGCATTTT
TRBD2 | NA | TRBJ2-5 | TRBV7-2 | CASSETSGAGETQYF | TGTGCCAGCAGCGAAACTAGCGGGGCGGGGGAGACCCAGTACTTC
NA | NA | TRBJ1-1 | TRBV4-1 | CASSQGGVTNTEAFF | TGCGCCAGCAGCCAAGGCGGTGTCACGAACACTGAAGCTTTCTTT
NA | few | TRBJ1-2 | TRBV12-3/TRBV12-4 | CASSYSGSDGYTF | TGTGCCAGCAGTTACTCCGGGTCGGATGGCTACACCTTC
NA | NA | TRBJ2-7 | TRBV3-1/TRBV3-2 | CASSQDLSGGHPEQYF | TGTGCCAGCAGCCAAGATCTTTCCGGGGGGCATCCCGAGCAGTACTTC
TRBD1 | NA | TRBJ2-5 | TRBV5-4 | CASSLGQVQETQYF | TGTGCCAGCAGCCTCGGACAGGTTCAAGAGACCCAGTACTTC
NA | few | TRBJ2-6 | TRBV4-2 | CASSQDPGTGANVLTF | TGTGCCAGCAGCCAAGATCCCGGGACTGGGGCCAACGTCCTGACTTTC
NA | NA | TRBJ2-1 | TRBV24-1 | CATSRQGGNNEQFF | TGTGCCACCAGTCGTCAGGGGGGTAACAATGAGCAGTTCTTC
NA | NA | TRBJ2-5 | TRBV7-3 | CASSPQGRETQYF | TGTGCCAGCAGCCCCCAGGGCCGAGAGACCCAGTACTTC
NA | once | TRBJ2-5 | TRBV7-2 | CASSPLGFERETQYF | TGTGCCAGCAGTCCGCTCGGGTTCGAACGTGAGACCCAGTACTTC
TRBD1 | NA | TRBJ2-1 | TRBV19 | CASGTGAYNEQFF | TGTGCCAGCGGGACAGGGGCCTACAATGAGCAGTTCTTC
NA | NA | TRBJ2-1 | TRBV7-2 | CASSLVGRLNEQFF | TGTGCCAGCAGCTTAGTGGGTCGACTAAATGAGCAGTTCTTC
TRBD2 | NA | TRBJ2-3 | TRBV19 | CATSSGGTDTQYF | TGTGCCACCTCTAGCGGGGGGACAGATACGCAGTATTTT
NA | NA | TRBJ1-6 | TRBV27 | CASSKGGVNSPLHF | TGTGCCAGCAGTAAAGGGGGGGTCAATTCACCCCTCCACTTT
NA | NA | TRBJ2-7 | TRBV4-3 | CASSRAGGLSYEQYF | TGCGCCAGCAGCCGCGCCGGGGGGCTTTCTTACGAGCAGTACTTC
NA | NA | TRBJ2-2 | TRBV27 | CASCTSGQYTGELFF | TGTGCCAGCTGTACATCAGGACAGTACACCGGGGAGCTGTTTTTT
NA | NA | TRBJ2-1 | TRBV21-1 | CASSNFVSRPGHEQFF | TGTGCCAGCAGCAATTTCGTATCTCGACCTGGGCATGAGCAGTTCTTC
TRBD1 | NA | TRBJ1-1 | TRBV27 | CASSLGARDRGRFTEAFF | TGTGCCAGCAGCTTAGGGGCAAGGGACAGGGGGAGATTCACTGAAGCTTTCTTT
TRBD2 | NA | TRBJ2-2 | TRBV7-8 | CASSLKRGLATGELFF | TGTGCCAGCAGCTTAAAAAGGGGACTAGCCACCGGGGAGCTGTTTTTT
TRBD2 | NA | TRBJ2-4 | TRBV28 | CASSLGLAGDIQYF | TGTGCCAGCAGTTTAGGACTAGCGGGAGACATTCAGTACTTC
TRBD2 | NA | TRBJ2-1 | TRBV5-1 | CASSYRLAGVFYEQFF | TGCGCCAGCAGCTACCGACTAGCGGGGGTATTCTATGAGCAGTTCTTC
TRBD2 | NA | TRBJ2-7 | TRBV7-2 | CASRRGTSPYEQYF | TGTGCCAGCAGACGTGGGACTAGCCCGTACGAGCAGTACTTC
NA | NA | TRBJ2-4 | TRBV5-5 | CASSLDRDRENIQYF | TGTGCCAGCAGCTTGGATCGGGATAGGGAAAACATTCAGTACTTC
NA | NA | TRBJ2-7 | TRBV28 | CASSNLLRDGGYEQYF | TGTGCCAGCAGCAACCTACTGCGGGACGGAGGCTACGAGCAGTACTTC
TRBD2 | NA | TRBJ2-3 | TRBV6-2/TRBV6-3 | CASSRLASTDTQYF | TGTGCCAGCAGTCGACTAGCTTCCACAGATACGCAGTATTTT
NA | NA | TRBJ2-2 | TRBV6-5 | CASSYSPLLIGELFF | TGTGCCAGCAGTTACTCCCCTCTACTTATCGGGGAGCTGTTTTTT
NA | NA | TRBJ1-2 | TRBV15 | CATSRDNRASYGYTF | TGTGCCACCAGCAGAGATAACAGGGCATCCTATGGCTACACCTTC
TRBD1 | NA | TRBJ1-6 | TRBV27 | CASSSGQGNSPLHF | TGTGCCAGCAGTTCGGGACAGGGCAATTCACCCCTCCACTTT
TRBD1 | NA | TRBJ1-2 | TRBV5-1 | CASSPQPTGPYGYTF | TGCGCCAGCAGCCCCCAACCGACAGGGCCCTATGGCTACACCTTC
TRBD1 | NA | TRBJ1-4 | TRBV30 | CAWSVTGGGEKLFF | TGTGCCTGGAGCGTGACAGGGGGCGGCGAAAAACTGTTTTTT
TRBD1 | NA | TRBJ1-5 | TRBV7-9 | CASAQGVEQPQHF | TGTGCCAGCGCACAGGGGGTTGAGCAGCCCCAGCATTTT
NA | few | TRBJ1-4 | TRBV28 | CASSLRGVATNEKLFF | TGTGCCAGCAGTTTAAGGGGCGTCGCAACTAATGAAAAACTGTTTTTT
TRBD2 | NA | TRBJ2-1 | TRBV2 | CASSETSGTREQFF | TGTGCCAGCAGTGAGACTAGCGGGACGCGTGAGCAGTTCTTC
NA | NA | TRBJ2-5 | TRBV19 | CASSQGGETQYF | TGTGCCAGTAGTCAGGGTGGGGAGACCCAGTACTTC
TRBD2 | NA | TRBJ2-5 | TRBV4-3 | CASSQDSGGPETQYF | TGCGCCAGCAGCCAAGATAGCGGGGGGCCTGAGACCCAGTACTTC
TRBD1 | NA | TRBJ1-4 | TRBV24-1 | CATSARQGHNEKLFF | TGTGCCACCAGTGCTCGACAGGGCCATAATGAAAAACTGTTTTTT
TRBD2 | NA | TRBJ2-5 | TRBV11-2 | CASSLVGSGGAEETQYF | TGTGCCAGCAGCTTAGTTGGCAGCGGGGGGGCCGAAGAGACCCAGTACTTC
TRBD1 | NA | TRBJ2-5 | TRBV10-1 | CASRLGQGKQTQYF | TGCGCCAGCAGGCTTGGACAGGGGAAACAGACCCAGTACTTC
NA | NA | TRBJ1-2 | TRBV11-2 | CASSLVALYGYTF | TGTGCCAGCAGCTTAGTTGCACTCTATGGCTACACCTTC
NA | NA | TRBJ2-7 | TRBV27 | CASSFIGHEQYF | TGTGCCAGCAGTTTTATCGGTCACGAGCAGTACTTC
TRBD1 | NA | TRBJ1-3 | TRBV7-8 | CASSLGQGATGNTIYF | TGTGCCAGCAGCTTAGGACAGGGGGCTACTGGAAACACCATATATTTT
NA | NA | TRBJ1-2 | TRBV7-2 | CASSFPRVTGYTF | TGTGCCAGCAGCTTCCCCAGGGTGACTGGCTACACCTTC
NA | NA | TRBJ1-2 | TRBV11-1 | CASSLEGGYGYTF | TGTGCCAGCAGCTTAGAAGGGGGTTATGGCTACACCTTC
NA | NA | TRBJ2-2 | TRBV7-2 | CASMDFLNTGELFF | TGTGCCAGCATGGACTTTCTCAACACCGGGGAGCTGTTTTTT
NA | NA | TRBJ1-2 | TRBV4-3 | CASGSLQGAVSGYTF | TGCGCCAGCGGATCACTACAGGGCGCGGTTAGCGGCTACACCTTC
TRBD1 | few | TRBJ1-4 | TRBV28 | CASRPTGINEKLFF | TGTGCCAGCAGACCGACAGGGATTAATGAAAAACTGTTTTTT
NA | NA | TRBJ1-1 | TRBV4-2 | CASSPLYQQGTEAFF | TGTGCCAGCAGCCCTCTATATCAACAGGGTACTGAAGCTTTCTTT
NA | once | TRBJ1-6 | TRBV28 | CASSTGGSSYNSPLHF | TGTGCCAGCAGTACGGGGGGAAGCTCCTATAATTCACCCCTCCACTTT
TRBD1 | NA | TRBJ1-1 | TRBV7-2 | CASSLRARTGLNTEAFF | TGTGCCAGCAGCTTAAGGGCCCGGACAGGTTTAAACACTGAAGCTTTCTTT
TRBD1 | NA | TRBJ1-2 | TRBV18 | CASSRGGIGYTF | TGTGCCAGCTCTCGAGGGGGCATTGGCTACACCTTC
NA | once | TRBJ2-7 | TRBV5-4 | CASSQFGTRGFEQYF | TGTGCCAGCAGCCAATTTGGGACCAGGGGATTCGAGCAGTACTTC
NA | once | TRBJ2-7 | TRBV14 | CASSLTRFYEQYF | TGTGCCAGCAGCCTGACTAGGTTCTACGAGCAGTACTTC